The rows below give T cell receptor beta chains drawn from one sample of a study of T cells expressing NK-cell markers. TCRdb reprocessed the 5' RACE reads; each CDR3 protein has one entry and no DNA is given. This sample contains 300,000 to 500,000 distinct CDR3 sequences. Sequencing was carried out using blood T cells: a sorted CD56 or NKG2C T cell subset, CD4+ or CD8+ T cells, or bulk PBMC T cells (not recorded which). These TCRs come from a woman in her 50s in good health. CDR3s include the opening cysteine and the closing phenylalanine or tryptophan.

cdr3_aa: CASSVRSVETQYF
j_call: TRBJ2-5
v_call: TRBV6-1

cdr3_aa: CASGTVIQETQYF
j_call: TRBJ2-5
v_call: TRBV10-3

cdr3_aa: CASKRRDRDNYEQYF
j_call: TRBJ2-7
v_call: TRBV27

cdr3_aa: CSARDLRGTSSPPGELFF
j_call: TRBJ2-2
v_call: TRBV20-1

cdr3_aa: CAIRDPGLAGLDTQYF
j_call: TRBJ2-3
v_call: TRBV10-3

cdr3_aa: CASSLRGGTEAFF
j_call: TRBJ1-1
v_call: TRBV5-1

cdr3_aa: CASSKNSGYTDTQYF
j_call: TRBJ2-3
v_call: TRBV11-3

cdr3_aa: CASSHEGLPISSYNEQFF
j_call: TRBJ2-1
v_call: TRBV4-1

cdr3_aa: CASSRGLGFNEQFF
j_call: TRBJ2-1
v_call: TRBV12-3/TRBV12-4

cdr3_aa: CASSLLRQNNSPLHF
j_call: TRBJ1-6
v_call: TRBV7-8

cdr3_aa: CASSTTSGRHEQYF
j_call: TRBJ2-7
v_call: TRBV3-1

cdr3_aa: CATSDFTGGNTGELFF
j_call: TRBJ2-2
v_call: TRBV24-1

cdr3_aa: CASSLGASRSNSPLHF
j_call: TRBJ1-6
v_call: TRBV5-1

cdr3_aa: CASSPRTGDNEKLFF
j_call: TRBJ1-4
v_call: TRBV4-2

cdr3_aa: CASSLLLAGTTGPKNIQYF
j_call: TRBJ2-4
v_call: TRBV28

cdr3_aa: CASSSHHNNNYGYTF
j_call: TRBJ1-2
v_call: TRBV5-1